The 2 T cell receptor beta chains below all came from one sample that was sequenced in a study of early T cells in non-severe SARS-CoV-2 infection. Using its own MiXCR run on the 5' RACE reads, TCRdb lists one record per CDR3 protein. The repertoire has 70,000 to 90,000 distinct CDR3 sequences, 15% of them found once; the top ten carry 5.5%. Sample: whole blood. Every receptor here comes from an adult who was a healthcare worker with PCR-confirmed SARS-CoV-2 infection or an uninfected control (not recorded which).

At least ten counts were recorded for this clonotype. The chain couples TRBV7-7 to TRBJ2-5, with TRBD2 as a possible D gene (6 bases). Trimming removed 6 bases from V and 4 bases from J, with 12 bases in between. Per germline, CDR1 SSHAT and CDR2 FNYEAQ (reference sequence). The CDR3 totals 13 residues. CDR3 amino acids: CASSSRRGETQYF. DNA for the CDR3: TGTGCCAGCAGTTCCAGGCGGGGAGAGACCCAGTACTTC.

The chain links TRBV29-1 to TRBJ2-7, with D possibly being TRBD1 (6 bases). The germline V gene has CDR1 SQVTM and CDR2 ANQGSEA. Deletions cut 7 bases from V and 4 bases from J, with 17 bases between. The CDR3 totals 13 residues. CDR3: CSAAGQFSYEQYF. The CDR3 DNA sequence: TGCAGCGCCGCAGGACAGTTTTCTTACGAGCAGTACTTC.